This is a list of T cell receptor beta chains from one sample in a study of T cell changes during pregnancy in multiple sclerosis. This table comes from immunoSEQ multiplex PCR, and its TCRdb copy is limited to in-frame clones, with some not included. Of 80,000 or so clones listed, roughly 94% were seen once; the top ten hold 1.4%. The sample consisted of peripheral blood, taken before pregnancy. These receptors were obtained from a female donor with multiple sclerosis, enrolled in a pregnancy study. CDR3s include the opening cysteine and the closing phenylalanine or tryptophan. D genes are given only for firm matches. Where a row states a size, it is once, few, many or the class of an expanded clone; other rows omit it.

d_gene	abundance	v_gene	j_gene	CDR3aa	CDR3nt
-	few	TRBV9	TRBJ1-6	CASSRGQTVNSPLHF	TGTGCCAGCAGCCGTGGGCAAACAGTGAATTCACCCCTCCACTTT
-	-	TRBV12-5	TRBJ1-1	CASGLLRVAEAFF	TGTGCTAGTGGTTTGTTGAGGGTCGCTGAAGCTTTCTTT
TRBD1	-	TRBV30	TRBJ1-4	CAWSTGGGTNEKLFF	TGTGCCTGGAGTACCGGAGGGGGCACTAATGAAAAACTGTTTTTT
-	-	TRBV11-1	TRBJ1-6	CASRIATTYNSPLHF	TGTGCCAGCAGAATTGCCACAACCTATAATTCACCCCTCCACTTT
-	-	TRBV6-5	TRBJ1-4	CASSYSPGGEKLFF	TGTGCCAGCAGTTACTCCCCGGGGGGGGAAAAACTGTTTTTT
TRBD1	-	TRBV19	TRBJ2-1	CASSIRWTGWDNEQFF	TGTGCCAGTAGTATTCGGTGGACAGGGTGGGACAATGAGCAGTTCTTC
TRBD1	-	TRBV7-6	TRBJ1-2	CASSSQQGAHYGYTF	TGTGCCAGCAGCTCCCAACAGGGGGCTCATTATGGCTACACCTTC
-	-	TRBV10-3	TRBJ1-3	CAISESEVTSGNTIYF	TGTGCCATCAGTGAGTCAGAGGTGACCTCTGGAAACACCATATATTTT
TRBD1	-	TRBV4-1	TRBJ1-2	CASSQGTGGGYTF	TGCGCCAGCAGCCAAGGCACAGGGGGTGGCTACACCTTC
-	once	TRBV19	TRBJ1-1	CASSTNTHRTNTEAFF	TGTGCCAGTAGTACAAATACACATCGTACGAACACTGAAGCTTTCTTT
TRBD1	-	TRBV5-1	TRBJ2-2	CASSLESGGSGELFF	TGCGCCAGCAGCTTGGAGTCAGGGGGTTCCGGGGAGCTGTTTTTT
-	-	TRBV7-2	TRBJ2-1	CASSVSGFAFNEQFF	TGTGCCAGCAGCGTGTCGGGGTTCGCTTTCAATGAGCAGTTCTTC
TRBD1	-	TRBV7-9	TRBJ1-1	CASSFDRAGPEAFF	TGTGCCAGCAGCTTCGACAGGGCTGGGCCTGAAGCTTTCTTT
-	once	TRBV15	TRBJ1-4	CATSRDRDSAGEKLFF	TGTGCCACCAGCAGAGATAGGGACTCCGCGGGTGAAAAACTGTTTTTT
TRBD1	-	TRBV28	TRBJ1-5	CASSPDRVQPQHF	TGTGCCAGCAGCCCAGACAGGGTCCAGCCCCAGCATTTT
-	-	TRBV30	TRBJ1-6	CAWSPGVGNSPLHF	TGTGCCTGGAGCCCCGGGGTGGGGAATTCACCCCTCCACTTT
-	-	TRBV7-9	TRBJ2-5	CASSPPEVEETQYF	TGTGCCAGCAGCCCCCCGGAGGTGGAGGAGACCCAGTACTTC
-	-	TRBV4-1	TRBJ1-1	CASSQDRGEMNTEAFF	TGCGCCAGCAGCCAAGATCGTGGAGAGATGAACACTGAAGCTTTCTTT
TRBD1	-	TRBV2	TRBJ2-2	CASKGARNTGELFF	TGTGCCAGCAAGGGGGCCAGGAACACCGGGGAGCTGTTTTTT
TRBD1	-	TRBV6-1	TRBJ1-3	CASSPGQGPGNTIYF	TGTGCCAGCAGCCCAGGACAGGGACCTGGAAACACCATATATTTT
-	-	TRBV13	TRBJ1-1	CASSLGQFTEAFF	TGTGCCAGCAGCTTAGGGCAGTTCACTGAAGCTTTCTTT
TRBD1	once	TRBV2	TRBJ2-5	CASSRNAGGQETQYF	TGTGCCAGCTCCCGGAACGCAGGGGGTCAAGAGACCCAGTACTTC
-	once	TRBV10-3	TRBJ1-2	CATAPSGGSNYGYTF	TGTGCCACGGCCCCAAGCGGGGGCTCGAACTATGGCTACACCTTC
-	-	TRBV15	TRBJ1-2	CATSRPQTENYGYTF	TGTGCCACCAGCAGACCACAAACAGAAAACTATGGCTACACCTTC
-	-	TRBV2	TRBJ2-2	CASRDTYHLPNTGELFF	TGTGCCAGCAGAGACACTTACCATTTACCGAACACCGGGGAGCTGTTTTTT
TRBD1	-	TRBV19	TRBJ2-3	CASSIRGRTDTQYF	TGTGCCAGTAGTATAAGGGGGCGCACAGATACGCAGTATTTT
-	-	TRBV7-9	TRBJ2-2	CASSSVLAGETGELFF	TGTGCCAGCAGCTCAGTCCTCGCCGGGGAGACCGGGGAGCTGTTTTTT
-	-	TRBV15	TRBJ1-1	CATSRDPGNTEAFF	TGTGCCACCAGCAGAGATCCCGGGAACACTGAAGCTTTCTTT
-	-	TRBV2	TRBJ2-1	CASRTISGPSYNEQFF	TGTGCCAGCAGAACGATTAGCGGACCCTCCTACAATGAGCAGTTCTTC
TRBD1	-	TRBV7-9	TRBJ2-5	CASSWGQGETQYF	TGTGCCAGCAGCTGGGGACAGGGAGAGACCCAGTACTTC
-	-	TRBV10-2	TRBJ1-2	CASSEFRDYGYTF	TGCGCCAGCAGTGAGTTCAGGGACTATGGCTACACCTTC
-	-	TRBV30	TRBJ2-2	CAWSKLGWDGGPGELFF	TGTGCCTGGAGTAAATTGGGGTGGGATGGGGGCCCCGGGGAGCTGTTTTTT
-	-	TRBV2	TRBJ1-4	CASSEWGGTTNEKLFF	TGTGCCAGCAGTGAATGGGGGGGTACAACTAATGAAAAACTGTTTTTT
-	-	TRBV27	TRBJ1-1	CASSLSVGGNTEAFF	TGTGCCAGCAGTTTATCGGTAGGGGGGAACACTGAAGCTTTCTTT
-	-	TRBV27	TRBJ2-5	CASSLSKHDSLGRETQYF	TGTGCCAGCAGTTTATCGAAACATGACTCCCTTGGGAGGGAGACCCAGTACTTC
TRBD2	-	TRBV23-1	TRBJ2-7	CASSPAGGYEQYF	TGCGCCAGCAGTCCAGCGGGGGGCTACGAGCAGTACTTC
-	-	TRBV13	TRBJ1-1	CASTKIFTEAFF	TGTGCCAGCACTAAGATCTTCACTGAAGCTTTCTTT
-	-	TRBV30	TRBJ1-1	CAWSPGVGTEAFF	TGTGCCTGGAGTCCGGGGGTAGGCACTGAAGCTTTCTTT
TRBD2	-	TRBV11-2	TRBJ2-3	CASRWTSGGMTQYF	TGTGCCAGCCGCTGGACTAGCGGGGGGATGACGCAGTATTTT
-	-	TRBV2	TRBJ1-2	CASSGGRDTEGYTF	TGTGCCAGCAGTGGCGGCAGGGACACCGAGGGCTACACCTTC
-	-	TRBV6-1	TRBJ1-6	CASNWQRGSPLHF	TGTGCCAGCAATTGGCAGAGAGGTTCACCCCTCCACTTT
-	-	TRBV2	TRBJ2-2	CASSRRVPGLHTGELFF	TGTGCCAGCAGTAGGAGGGTCCCAGGGCTTCACACCGGGGAGCTGTTTTTT
TRBD1	-	TRBV6-5	TRBJ1-2	CASSYYIGTDYGYTF	TGTGCCAGCAGTTATTATATCGGGACAGACTATGGCTACACCTTC
-	once	TRBV9	TRBJ1-6	CASSVAGAGSPLHF	TGTGCCAGCAGCGTAGCAGGGGCGGGTTCACCCCTCCACTTT
-	-	TRBV2	TRBJ1-5	CASKHEDQPQHF	TGTGCCAGCAAGCACGAAGATCAGCCCCAGCATTTT
-	-	TRBV25-1	TRBJ1-6	CASSPMTGMNSPLHF	TGTGCCAGCAGTCCCATGACGGGGATGAATTCACCCCTCCACTTT
-	-	TRBV19	TRBJ2-1	CASSTGGGLYNEQFF	TGTGCCAGTAGCACTGGGGGGGGCCTCTACAATGAGCAGTTCTTC